The present T cell receptor (beta chain) was sequenced within a study of shared clonotypes between healthy human individuals (TCRdb year 2020). About the study as a whole: The cohort included a few men and two women between 18 and 49 years of age. Each donor's leukapheresis produced roughly between about 0.85 and 10 billion PBMCs. To increase sequencing depth and limit assay-specific biases, TCR repertoire library preparation and sequencing were carried out by different laboratories using diverse techniques. The study deeply sequenced blood TCR repertoires of 5 or 6 healthy adults to estimate repertoire size and the extent of clonotype sharing between individuals. For each donor, CD4 naive and CD4 memory were each given three plates, CD8 naive was given two plates, and CD8 memory was given one plate. Points the paper makes about the study in general: Rarefaction of sorted-subset datasets indicated incomplete sequencing despite the large sequencing depth. Around 5.4% of naive CD4, around 3.5% of naive CD8, approximately 2.2% of memory CD4, and roughly 0.4% of memory CD8 clonotypes were shared across a few donors. Based on pairwise subsampling, the degree of clonotype sharing among donors was expected to be affected by sequencing depth. Sampling was restricted to blood, and TCR repertoires in tissue are likely to differ from TCR repertoires in blood. Because the study included only a small number of donors, the genetic and exposure-history diversity represented was limited. Larger estimated clonotype richness was generally found for naive subsets than for memory subsets. Higher generation probabilities were observed for clonotypes shared by all four sorted-subset donors than for non-shared clonotypes.

Details on this clone: Its antigen is unknown. Base qualities are not at hand, and no much larger clone is one base apart.

V lost 10 bases and J lost 5 bases; the stretch between them is 17 bases long. The CDR3 covers 13 residues, taking in both the cysteine and the phenylalanine. CDR3 DNA is the only sequence kept; it has 39 bases, read in frame from the first base. Based on the germline V gene, the CDR1 and CDR2 sequences are MDHEN and SYDVKM. The donors were healthy, HIV-negative adults who had no recently reported acute infections or vaccinations. All donors were Caucasian adults living in Nashville, Tennessee, USA. CD4+ T cells were enriched by magnetic negative selection; naive cells were then positively selected on CD45RA, and the negative fraction formed the memory subset. Blood was obtained by leukapheresis, after which PBMCs were separated by Ficoll-Histopaque density gradient centrifugation and cryopreserved in liquid nitrogen vapor phase. Purity and quantity of every magnetically sorted T cell population were checked by analytical flow cytometry. Each sorted fraction had its genomic DNA isolated and then quantified by UV absorbance on a Nanodrop 2000c.

TCR CDR3 regions were amplified from genomic DNA by multiplex PCR using the deep immunoSEQ assay. For each cell subset, the extracted genomic DNA was distributed evenly across all wells of several immunoSEQ 96-well plates, and each plate served as one replicate. For sorted subsets, each replicate PCR was loaded with 200 ng genomic DNA, equivalent to 30,000 to 35,000 T cell genomes. Purified libraries were quantified with a Qubit 3.0 fluorometer, sized on a Bioanalyzer 2100, and re-quantified with the KAPA Library Quantification kit. Every immunoSEQ 96-well plate was sequenced on a separate single-read 150-cycle Illumina NextSeq 550 flow cell. In the original analysis: The immunoSEQ output contained only junctional sequences without quality scores, so filtering could not match that applied to full-length reads. Sequences were annotated with PyIR, a Python wrapper for IgBLAST v1.9, using IMGT germline references to assign V/J genes and CDR3. Reads were removed for weak V/J assignments (E-value above 1e-6), missing CDR3, stop codons, out-of-frame junctions, or ambiguous translated residues. A V3J clonotype was defined by an identical inferred V gene, J gene, and CDR3 amino acid sequence. Percentage overlap between repertoires was computed as shared unique clonotypes divided by the size of the smaller repertoire. RTK rarefaction, the Chao1 estimator, and Recon v2.1 estimates of unobserved clonotypes were used to assess repertoire richness. Generation probabilities for all TCRbeta clonotypes obtained by the gDNA method from four donors were computed using OLGA. Not all clones reach the TCRdb copy of this immuneACCESS table, which keeps in-frame sequences only. Checked studies attribute under half of the gap to unresolved V genes and leave the rest unexplained. From that table come the V and J calls and clone size; the DNA was used to work out D and trimming. In this sample the table shows 850,000 to 1,200,000 clones, around four fifths of which occur a single time. 1.4% to 1.5% of the sample belongs to the ten largest clones.

The sample was memory CD4+ T cells sorted from blood. The cell subset or site label on this specimen signifies: CD45RA-negative fraction. The chain employs TRBV28 and TRBJ2-5; the D gene is perhaps TRBD2, on 7 matching bases. The TCR was taken from a man aged 18 to 29 in good health. CDR3 protein: CATTPGGGETQYF. The DNA sequence is TGTGCCACCACCCCGGGGGGCGGGGAGACCCAGTACTTC.